This T cell receptor (beta chain) was sequenced for a study of lymphopenia after photon versus proton radiotherapy (dated by TCRdb to between 2019 and 2020). About the study as a whole: The immunological effects of photon versus proton radiation therapy were compared in patients with gastrointestinal tumors who developed high-grade lymphopenia. The cohort included 20 to 25 patients with gastrointestinal tumors who developed lymphopenia after receiving either photon or proton therapy. The study aimed to characterize how the two radiation modalities differ in their impact on the immune system.

Sequences ENHRY (CDR1) and SYGVKD (CDR2) are obtained from the germline V gene. The CDR3, cysteine through phenylalanine, is 14 amino acids long. Of the read, only the CDR3 DNA is kept; its 42 bases are in frame from base 1. V was cut back by 7 bases and J by 3 bases, leaving a gap of 16 bases between them. Notes on this clone: What antigen it recognizes has not been identified. Base qualities were left out, and no much larger clone turns up one base away.

The protocol used for the library was the immunoSEQ multiplex PCR assay. Deep sequencing of rearranged TCR beta loci, alongside multiparametric flow cytometry, was used to profile T cell repertoires. TCRdb obtained this table from immuneACCESS and retained in-frame rearrangements with V and J assigned. These tables miss some clones; where compared with another copy, unresolved V genes account for less than half of the shortfall, and the remainder is unexplained. The sample table lists around 70,000 clones, just under 95% of them with a count of one. About 2.2% of the sample is in the top ten clones. Beyond this particular receptor, the publication reports: Relative stability during treatment was observed in proton-treated patients, whereas loss of naive T cells and TCR diversity and gain of effector/memory populations were observed in photon-treated patients. Across the cohort, a larger post-nadir drop in TCR diversity was inversely correlated with overall survival time among patients who died. After the lymphocyte count nadir, repertoires from photon-treated patients showed oligoclonal expansion, particularly of CD8+ Temra cells, and this expansion drove the decline in diversity. The survival association was examined only in patients who died, and the authors described better survival with proton therapy as a possibility, not as a demonstrated result.

The rearrangement joined TRBV10-3 to TRBJ2-7; TRBD2 is possibly the D segment (5 matching bases). Sequencing used peripheral blood, obtained from a patient treated with photon-based radiotherapy. The clonotype originates from a woman aged 40 to 49 with cholangiocarcinoma. The CDR3 has the sequence CAIKPSGIFYEQYF. The DNA sequence is TGTGCCATCAAGCCCTCCGGGATCTTCTACGAGCAGTACTTC.